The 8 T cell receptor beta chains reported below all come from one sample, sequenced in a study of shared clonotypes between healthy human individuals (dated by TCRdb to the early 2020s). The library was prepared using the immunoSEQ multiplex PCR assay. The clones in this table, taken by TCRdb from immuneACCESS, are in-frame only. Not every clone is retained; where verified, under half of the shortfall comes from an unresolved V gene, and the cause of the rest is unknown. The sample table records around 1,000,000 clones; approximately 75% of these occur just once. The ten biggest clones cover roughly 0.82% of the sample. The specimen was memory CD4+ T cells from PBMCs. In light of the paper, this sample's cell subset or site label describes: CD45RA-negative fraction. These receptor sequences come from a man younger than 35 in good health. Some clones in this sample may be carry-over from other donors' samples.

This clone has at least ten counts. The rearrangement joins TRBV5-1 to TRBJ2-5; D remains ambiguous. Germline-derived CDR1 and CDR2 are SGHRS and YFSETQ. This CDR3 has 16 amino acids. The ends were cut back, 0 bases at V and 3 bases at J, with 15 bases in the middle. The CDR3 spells CASSLGPWGEEETQYF. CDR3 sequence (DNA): TGCGCCAGCAGCTTGGGTCCGTGGGGTGAAGAAGAGACCCAGTACTTC.

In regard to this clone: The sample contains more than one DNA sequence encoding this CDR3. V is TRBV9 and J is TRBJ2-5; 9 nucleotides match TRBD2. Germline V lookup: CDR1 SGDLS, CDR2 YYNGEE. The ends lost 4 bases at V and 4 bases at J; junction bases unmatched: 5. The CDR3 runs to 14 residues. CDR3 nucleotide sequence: TGTGCCAGCAGCCCAGGGACTAGCTCAGAGACCCAGTACTTC. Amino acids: CASSPGTSSETQYF.

CDR3 in amino acids: CASSFAFVGTQYF. In DNA form, the CDR3 reads TGTGCCAGCAGCTTTGCGTTCGTGGGTACGCAGTATTTT. The V gene is TRBV7-9, the J gene TRBJ2-3; no clear D gene. Germline CDR1 reads SEHNR; CDR2 reads FQNEAQ (reference sequence). V was trimmed by 3 bases and J by 8 bases, leaving 12 bases between them. The CDR3 totals 13 residues.

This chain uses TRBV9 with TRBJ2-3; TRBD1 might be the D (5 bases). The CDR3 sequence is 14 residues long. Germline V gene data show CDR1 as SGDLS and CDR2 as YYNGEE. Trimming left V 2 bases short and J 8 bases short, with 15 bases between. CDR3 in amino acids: CASSVGQGGVTQYF. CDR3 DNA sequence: TGTGCCAGCAGCGTGGGTCAGGGTGGTGTTACGCAGTATTTT. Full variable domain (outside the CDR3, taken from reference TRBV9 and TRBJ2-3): DSGVTQTPKHLITATGQRVTLRCSPRSGDLSVYWYQQSLDQGLQFLIQYYNGEERAKGNILERFSAQQFPDLHSELNLSSLELGDSALYFCASSVGQGGVTQYFGPGTRLTVL.

CDR3 DNA sequence: TGCGCCAGCAGCCGCGGGGAGGGCGGGGAAAAACTGTTTTTT. Translated: CASSRGEGGEKLFF. The chain couples TRBV5-1 to TRBJ1-4; no firm D call. Germline-derived CDR1 and CDR2 are SGHRS and YFSETQ. This CDR3 region has 14 residues. Trimming cost V 4 bases and J 8 bases, with 15 bases left between them.

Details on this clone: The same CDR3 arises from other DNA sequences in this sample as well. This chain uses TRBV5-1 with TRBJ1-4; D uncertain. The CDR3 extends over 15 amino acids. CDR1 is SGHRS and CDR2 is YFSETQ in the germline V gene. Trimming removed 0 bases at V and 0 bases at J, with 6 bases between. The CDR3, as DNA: TGCGCCAGCAGCTTGGCGGGCTCAACTAATGAAAAACTGTTTTTT. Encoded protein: CASSLAGSTNEKLFF.

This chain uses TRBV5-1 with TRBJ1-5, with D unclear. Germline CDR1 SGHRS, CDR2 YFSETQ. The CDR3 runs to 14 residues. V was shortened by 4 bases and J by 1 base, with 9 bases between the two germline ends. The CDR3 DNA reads TGCGCCAGCAGCCCAGGATTCAGCAATCAGCCCCAGCATTTT. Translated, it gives CASSPGFSNQPQHF. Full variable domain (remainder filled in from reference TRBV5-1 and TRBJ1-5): KAGVTQTPRYLIKTRGQQVTLSCSPISGHRSVSWYQQTPGQGLQFLFEYFSETQRNKGNFPGRFSGRQFSNSRSEMNVSTLELGDSALYLCASSPGFSNQPQHFGDGTRLSIL.

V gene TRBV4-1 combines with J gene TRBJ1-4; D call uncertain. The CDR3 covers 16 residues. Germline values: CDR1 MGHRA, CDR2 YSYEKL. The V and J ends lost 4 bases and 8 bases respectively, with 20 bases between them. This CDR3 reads CASSREKRGFYEKLFF. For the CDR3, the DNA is TGCGCCAGCAGCCGAGAAAAACGGGGATTCTACGAAAAACTGTTTTTT.